This TCR beta chain is from a study of human T cells and chemical hapten exposure. Indicated time point: healthy volunteer bleed at 6 weeks. Researchers extracted total RNA from unfractionated whole blood. The CDR3 covers 16 residues. Germline-derived CDR1 and CDR2 are MDHEN and SYDVKM. V trimming: 4 bases; J trimming: 7 bases; junction bases outside the gene matches: 14. Concerning this clonotype: The antigen is unknown.

Study-level points and caveats: No shift was seen in TCRs above 1 in 1000 frequency with DPC sensitization.

Each CDR3 protein is one row after TCRdb ran MiXCR on the RACE reads. The table records some 65,000 distinct CDR3 sequences, 5.5% to 7.5% of them present only once. This TCR was recovered from a female donor in good health. Some clones in this sample may be carry-over from other donors' samples. The specimen was whole blood. This sequence joins TRBV28 and TRBJ2-7, with 9 bases identical to TRBD2. CDR3 amino acids: CASSSVAAGGSGEQYF. The CDR3 coding sequence is TGTGCCAGCAGTTCCGTCGCAGCGGGAGGATCGGGTGAGCAGTACTTC.